The sample holds a few counts of the clone carrying this TCR beta chain. Antigen: not known. These data originate in a study of T cells in Graves' hyperthyroidism and ophthalmopathy. The CDR3 totals 14 residues. Trimming removed 7 bases from V and 2 bases from J; junction bases left unmatched: 4. For ophthalmopathy patients, the Clinical Activity Score was at least 3 and the NOSPECS grade at least 4; duration was under 3 months. Any patient presenting with uncontrolled infection, other autoimmune disease, pregnancy or lactation was left out. Study-wide findings and caveats: Ophthalmopathy could be told apart from stable hyperthyroidism with a 13 V-J model. Blood samples included most of the expanded thyroid clonotypes exceeding 0.001.

Researchers amplified the TCR beta CDR3 regions from RNA transcripts. The TCR CDR3 first-round RT-PCR relied on the HTBI primer set. TCRdb reprocessed the multiplex PCR reads via MiXCR and lists one record per CDR3 protein. This sample has 600,000 to 650,000 distinct CDR3 sequences, with around 21% found just once. The source is a man younger than 40 with Graves' ophthalmopathy. Sequences were obtained from blood. The chain carries TRBV12-3 or TRBV12-4 and TRBJ2-4; 8 positions match TRBD1. CDR3 coding DNA: TGTGCCAGCAATAACAGGGGGTCCAAAAACATTCAGTACTTC. It is translated as CASNNRGSKNIQYF.